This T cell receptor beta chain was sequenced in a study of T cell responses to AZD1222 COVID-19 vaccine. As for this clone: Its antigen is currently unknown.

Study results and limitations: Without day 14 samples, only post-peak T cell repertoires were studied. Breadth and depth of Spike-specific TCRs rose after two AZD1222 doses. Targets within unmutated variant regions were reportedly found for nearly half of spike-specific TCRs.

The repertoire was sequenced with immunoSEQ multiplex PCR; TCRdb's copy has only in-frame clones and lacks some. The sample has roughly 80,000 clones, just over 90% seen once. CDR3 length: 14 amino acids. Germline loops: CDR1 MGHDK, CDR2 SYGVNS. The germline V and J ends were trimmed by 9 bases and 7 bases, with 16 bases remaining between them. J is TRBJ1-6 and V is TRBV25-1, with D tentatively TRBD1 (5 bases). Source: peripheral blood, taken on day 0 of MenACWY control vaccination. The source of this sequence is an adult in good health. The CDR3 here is CASATGQGNSPLHF. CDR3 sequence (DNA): TGTGCCAGTGCTACGGGGCAGGGAAATTCACCCCTCCACTTT. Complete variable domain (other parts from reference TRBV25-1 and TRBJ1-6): EADIYQTPRYLVIGTGKKITLECSQTMGHDKMYWYQQDPGMELHLIHYSYGVNSTEKGDLSSESTVSRIRTEHFPLTLESARPSHTSQYLCASATGQGNSPLHFGNGTRLTVT.